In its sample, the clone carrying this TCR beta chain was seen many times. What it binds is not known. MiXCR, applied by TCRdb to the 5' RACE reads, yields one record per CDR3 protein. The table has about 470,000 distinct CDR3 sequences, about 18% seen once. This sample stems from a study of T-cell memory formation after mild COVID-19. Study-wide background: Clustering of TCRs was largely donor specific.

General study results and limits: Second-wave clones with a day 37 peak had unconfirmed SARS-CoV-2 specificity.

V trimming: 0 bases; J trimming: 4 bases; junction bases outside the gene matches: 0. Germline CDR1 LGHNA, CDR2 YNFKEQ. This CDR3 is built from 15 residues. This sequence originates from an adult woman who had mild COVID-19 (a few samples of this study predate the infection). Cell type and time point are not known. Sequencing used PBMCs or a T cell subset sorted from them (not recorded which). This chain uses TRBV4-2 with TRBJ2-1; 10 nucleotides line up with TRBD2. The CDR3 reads CASSQEAGGYNEQFF. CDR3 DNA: TGTGCCAGCAGCCAAGAAGCGGGGGGGTACAATGAGCAGTTCTTC.